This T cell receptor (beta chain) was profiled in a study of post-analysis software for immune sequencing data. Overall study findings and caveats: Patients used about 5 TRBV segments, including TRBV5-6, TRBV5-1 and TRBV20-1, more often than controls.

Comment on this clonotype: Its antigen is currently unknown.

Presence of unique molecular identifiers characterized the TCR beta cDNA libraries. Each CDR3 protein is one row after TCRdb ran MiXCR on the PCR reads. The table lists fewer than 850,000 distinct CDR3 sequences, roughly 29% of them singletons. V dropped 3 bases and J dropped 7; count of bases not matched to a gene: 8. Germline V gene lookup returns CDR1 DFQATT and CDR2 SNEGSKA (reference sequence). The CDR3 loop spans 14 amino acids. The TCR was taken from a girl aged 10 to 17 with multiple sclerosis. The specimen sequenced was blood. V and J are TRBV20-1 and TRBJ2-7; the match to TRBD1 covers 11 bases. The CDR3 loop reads CSASSPGTGGEQYV. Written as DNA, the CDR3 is TGCAGTGCTAGCTCACCCGGGACAGGGGGTGAGCAGTACGTC.